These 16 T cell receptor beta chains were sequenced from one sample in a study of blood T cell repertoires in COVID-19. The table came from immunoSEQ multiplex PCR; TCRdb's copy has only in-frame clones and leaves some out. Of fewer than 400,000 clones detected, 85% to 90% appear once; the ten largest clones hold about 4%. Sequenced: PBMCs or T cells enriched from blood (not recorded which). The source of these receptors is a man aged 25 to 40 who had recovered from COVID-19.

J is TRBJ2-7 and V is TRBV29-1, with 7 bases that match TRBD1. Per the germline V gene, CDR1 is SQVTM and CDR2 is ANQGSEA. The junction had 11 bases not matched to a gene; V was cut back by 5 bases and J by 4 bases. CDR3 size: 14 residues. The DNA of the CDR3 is TGCAGCGTTCACCTCGACAGGGCCCCTTACGAGCAGTACTTC. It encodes CSVHLDRAPYEQYF.

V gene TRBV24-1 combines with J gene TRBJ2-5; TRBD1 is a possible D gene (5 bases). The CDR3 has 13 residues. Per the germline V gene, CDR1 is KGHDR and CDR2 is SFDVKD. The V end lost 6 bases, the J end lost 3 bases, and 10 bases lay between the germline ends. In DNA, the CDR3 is TGTGCCACCAGTCCTGGGGCGGAAGAGACCCAGTACTTC. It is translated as CATSPGAEETQYF.

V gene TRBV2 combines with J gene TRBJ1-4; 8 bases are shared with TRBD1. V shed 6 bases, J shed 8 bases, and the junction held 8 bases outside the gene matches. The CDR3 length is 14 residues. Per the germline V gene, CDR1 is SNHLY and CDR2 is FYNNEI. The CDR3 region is CASRSGTGEEKLFF. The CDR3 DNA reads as TGTGCCAGCAGGAGCGGGACAGGCGAGGAAAAACTGTTTTTT.

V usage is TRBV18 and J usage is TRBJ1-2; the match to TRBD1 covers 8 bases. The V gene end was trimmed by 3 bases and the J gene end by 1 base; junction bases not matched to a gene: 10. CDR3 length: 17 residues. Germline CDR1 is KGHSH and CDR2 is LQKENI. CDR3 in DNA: TGTGCCAGCTCACCTTACCTGGACAGGGAGCTTAACTATGGCTACACCTTC. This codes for CASSPYLDRELNYGYTF.

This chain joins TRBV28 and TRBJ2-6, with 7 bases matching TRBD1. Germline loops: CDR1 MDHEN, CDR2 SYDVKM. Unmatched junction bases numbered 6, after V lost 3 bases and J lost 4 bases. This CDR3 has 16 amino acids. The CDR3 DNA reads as TGTGCCAGCAGTTTTTATACAGGGGCGGGGGCCAACGTCCTGACTTTC. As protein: CASSFYTGAGANVLTF. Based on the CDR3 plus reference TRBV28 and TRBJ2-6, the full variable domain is DVKVTQSSRYLVKRTGEKVFLECVQDMDHENMFWYRQDPGLGLRLIYFSYDVKMKEKGDIPEGYSVSREKKERFSLILESASTNQTSMYLCASSFYTGAGANVLTFGAGSRLTVL.

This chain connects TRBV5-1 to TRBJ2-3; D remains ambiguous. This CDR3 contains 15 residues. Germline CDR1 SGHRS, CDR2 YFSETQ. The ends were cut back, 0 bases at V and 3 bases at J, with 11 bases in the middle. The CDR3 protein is CASSLGAITTDTQYF. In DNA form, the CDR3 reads TGCGCCAGCAGCTTGGGAGCGATAACTACAGATACGCAGTATTTT.

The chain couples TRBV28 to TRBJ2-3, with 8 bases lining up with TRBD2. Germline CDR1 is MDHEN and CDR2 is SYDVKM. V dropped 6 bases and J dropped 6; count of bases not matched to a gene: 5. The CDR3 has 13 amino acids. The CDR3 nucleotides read TGTGCCAGCAGACGCGGGGGGAGGGATACGCAGTATTTT. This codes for CASRRGGRDTQYF.

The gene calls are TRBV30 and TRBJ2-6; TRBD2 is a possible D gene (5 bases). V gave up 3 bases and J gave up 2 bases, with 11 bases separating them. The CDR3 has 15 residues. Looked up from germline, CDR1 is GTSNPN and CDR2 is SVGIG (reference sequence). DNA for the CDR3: TGTGCCTGGAGCCCCGGAGGTACTGGGGCCAACGTCCTGACTTTC. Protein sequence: CAWSPGGTGANVLTF.

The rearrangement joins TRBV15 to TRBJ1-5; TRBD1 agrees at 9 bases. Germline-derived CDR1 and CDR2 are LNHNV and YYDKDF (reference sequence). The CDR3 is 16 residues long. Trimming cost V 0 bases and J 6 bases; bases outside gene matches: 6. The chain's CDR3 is CATSRDWTGAVQPQHF. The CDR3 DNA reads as TGTGCCACCAGCAGAGATTGGACAGGGGCGGTTCAGCCCCAGCATTTT.

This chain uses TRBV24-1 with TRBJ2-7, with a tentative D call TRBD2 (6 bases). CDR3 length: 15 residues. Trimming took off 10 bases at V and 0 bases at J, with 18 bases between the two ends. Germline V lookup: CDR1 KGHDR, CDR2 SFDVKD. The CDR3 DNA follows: TGTGCCACAGAGGCCCGACGGGGGAGCTCCTACGAGCAGTACTTC. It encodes CATEARRGSSYEQYF.

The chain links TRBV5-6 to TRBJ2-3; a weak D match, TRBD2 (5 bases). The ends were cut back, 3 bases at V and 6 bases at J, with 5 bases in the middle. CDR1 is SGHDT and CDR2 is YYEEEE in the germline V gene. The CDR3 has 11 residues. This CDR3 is CASSWRDTQYF. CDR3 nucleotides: TGTGCCAGCAGCTGGAGGGATACGCAGTATTTT.

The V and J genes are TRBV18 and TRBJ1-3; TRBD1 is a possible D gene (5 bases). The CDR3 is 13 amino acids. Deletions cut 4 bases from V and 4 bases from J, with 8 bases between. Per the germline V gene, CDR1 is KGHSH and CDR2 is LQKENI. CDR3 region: CASSQGVGNTIYF. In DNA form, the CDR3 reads TGTGCCAGCTCACAAGGGGTCGGAAACACCATATATTTT.

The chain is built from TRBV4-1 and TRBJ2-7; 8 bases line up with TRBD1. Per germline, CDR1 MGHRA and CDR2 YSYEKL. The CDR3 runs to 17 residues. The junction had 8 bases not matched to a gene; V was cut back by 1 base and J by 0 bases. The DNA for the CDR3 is TGCGCCAGCAGCCAAGTCCCGGACAGGGCGAGCTCCTACGAGCAGTACTTC. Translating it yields CASSQVPDRASSYEQYF.

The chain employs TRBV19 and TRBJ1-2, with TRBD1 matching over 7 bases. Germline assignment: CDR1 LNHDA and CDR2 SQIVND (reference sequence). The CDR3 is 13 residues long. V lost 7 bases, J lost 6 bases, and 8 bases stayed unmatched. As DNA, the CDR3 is TGTGCCAGTAACAGGAGACAGGGCAATGGCTACACCTTC. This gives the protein CASNRRQGNGYTF.

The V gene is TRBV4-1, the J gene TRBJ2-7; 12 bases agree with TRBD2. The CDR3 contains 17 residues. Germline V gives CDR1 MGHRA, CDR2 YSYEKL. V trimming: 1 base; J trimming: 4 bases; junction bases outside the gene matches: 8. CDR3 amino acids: CASSQASSGGAGYEQYF. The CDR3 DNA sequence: TGCGCCAGCAGCCAAGCCTCTAGCGGGGGGGCCGGGTACGAGCAGTACTTC.

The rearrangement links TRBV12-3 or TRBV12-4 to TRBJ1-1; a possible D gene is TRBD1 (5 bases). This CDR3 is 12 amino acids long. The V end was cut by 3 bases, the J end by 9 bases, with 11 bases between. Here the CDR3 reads CASSFQTAQAFF. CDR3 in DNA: TGTGCCAGCAGTTTCCAGACAGCCCAAGCTTTCTTT.